These 3 T cell receptor beta chains were all obtained from the same sample, sequenced in a study of T cell repertoires in cytomegalovirus infection. Each CDR3 protein gets one entry after TCRdb re-called the reads with MiXCR. The table shows approximately 990,000 distinct CDR3 sequences, with around 32% occurring only once. Their specific antigens are unknown. Sequenced material: cultured CD8+ T cells from PBMCs, taken from culture after CMV antigen stimulation. These receptors came from a human donor in good health (CMV status not recorded). Some clones in this sample may be carry-over from other donors' samples.

Only a few counts were recorded for this clonotype. The chain has TRBV4-3 and TRBJ1-5, with TRBD1 identical over 9 bases. The germline V gene has CDR1 LGHNA and CDR2 YSLEER. This CDR3 is 15 amino acids long. The V gene end was trimmed by 3 bases and the J gene end by 0 bases; junction bases not matched to a gene: 0. The CDR3 nucleotides are TGCGCCAGCAGCCAGGGACAGGGTAGCAATCAGCCCCAGCATTTT. It specifies CASSQGQGSNQPQHF.

This clonotype appeared a few times. This chain connects TRBV19 to TRBJ1-2; weak D call: TRBD1 (6 bases). The CDR3 sequence is 15 residues long. Trimming cost V 2 bases and J 4 bases, with 14 bases left between them. Per germline, CDR1 LNHDA and CDR2 SQIVND (reference sequence). The CDR3 region is CASSIREDRVYGYTF. The CDR3, as DNA: TGTGCCAGTAGTATAAGGGAGGACAGAGTCTATGGCTACACCTTC.

A few counts support this clonotype. CDR3 protein: CASSVRQGGPDTEAFF. In nucleotides, the CDR3 is TGTGCCAGCAGCGTAAGACAGGGAGGTCCCGACACTGAAGCTTTCTTT. The chain employs TRBV7-3 and TRBJ1-1; TRBD1 agrees at 7 bases. CDR1 and CDR2 from the germline V gene are SGHTA and FQGTGA. The CDR3 extends over 16 amino acids. The V and J ends lost 5 bases and 3 bases, in that order; junction bases with no gene match: 12.